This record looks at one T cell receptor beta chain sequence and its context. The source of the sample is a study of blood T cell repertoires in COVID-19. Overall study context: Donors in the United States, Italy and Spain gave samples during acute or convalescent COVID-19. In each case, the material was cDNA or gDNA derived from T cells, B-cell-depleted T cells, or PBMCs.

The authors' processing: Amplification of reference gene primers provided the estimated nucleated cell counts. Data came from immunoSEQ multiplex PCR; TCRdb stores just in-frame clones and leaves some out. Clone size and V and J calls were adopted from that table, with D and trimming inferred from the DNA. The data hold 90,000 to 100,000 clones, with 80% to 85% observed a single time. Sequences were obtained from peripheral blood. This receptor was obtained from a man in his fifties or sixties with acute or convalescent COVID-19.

CDR3 sequence (DNA): TGTGCCAGCAGCGTACTGGACAGGGCGAACACTGAAGCTTTCTTT. It is translated as CASSVLDRANTEAFF. The V call is TRBV9, the J call TRBJ1-1; 8 nucleotides agree with TRBD1. V was clipped by 1 base and J by 1 base; unmatched bases: 3. This CDR3 is built from 15 residues. Germline assignment: CDR1 SGDLS and CDR2 YYNGEE. The whole variable domain, remainder taken from reference TRBV9 and TRBJ1-1, is DSGVTQTPKHLITATGQRVTLRCSPRSGDLSVYWYQQSLDQGLQFLIQYYNGEERAKGNILERFSAQQFPDLHSELNLSSLELGDSALYFCASSVLDRANTEAFFGQGTRLTVV.